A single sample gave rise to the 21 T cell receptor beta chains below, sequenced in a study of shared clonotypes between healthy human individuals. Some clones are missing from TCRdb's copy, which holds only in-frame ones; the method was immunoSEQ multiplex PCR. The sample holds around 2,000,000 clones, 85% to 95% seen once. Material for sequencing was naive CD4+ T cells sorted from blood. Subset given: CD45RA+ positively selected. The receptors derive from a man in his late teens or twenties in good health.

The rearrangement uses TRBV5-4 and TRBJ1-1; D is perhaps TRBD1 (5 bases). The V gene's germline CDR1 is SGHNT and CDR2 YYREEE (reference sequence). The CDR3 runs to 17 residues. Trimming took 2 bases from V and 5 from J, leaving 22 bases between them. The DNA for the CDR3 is TGTGCCAGCAGCTTAAGGCAGGCGACGGGGCGAATGACTGAAGCTTTCTTT. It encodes CASSLRQATGRMTEAFF. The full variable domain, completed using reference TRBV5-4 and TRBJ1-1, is ETGVTQSPTHLIKTRGQQVTLRCSSQSGHNTVSWYQQALGQGPQFIFQYYREEENGRGNFPPRFSGLQFPNYSSELNVNALELDDSALYLCASSLRQATGRMTEAFFGQGTRLTVV.

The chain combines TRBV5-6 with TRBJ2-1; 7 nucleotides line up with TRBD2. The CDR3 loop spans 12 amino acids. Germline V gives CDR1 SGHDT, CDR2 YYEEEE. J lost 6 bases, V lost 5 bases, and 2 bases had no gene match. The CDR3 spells CASRGRGNEQFF. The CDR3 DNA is TGTGCCAGCAGGGGGAGGGGCAATGAGCAGTTCTTC.

The CDR3 nucleotides are TGTGCCAGCAGCTCGGGACTAGCGAAGAGTGAAGAGACCCAGTACTTC. Translating it yields CASSSGLAKSEETQYF. This chain uses TRBV7-8 with TRBJ2-5; 10 bases match TRBD2. The CDR3 has 16 amino acids. With 4 bases clipped from V and 3 bases from J, the junction kept 8 bases outside the gene matches. Germline V lookup: CDR1 SGHVS, CDR2 FQNEAQ.

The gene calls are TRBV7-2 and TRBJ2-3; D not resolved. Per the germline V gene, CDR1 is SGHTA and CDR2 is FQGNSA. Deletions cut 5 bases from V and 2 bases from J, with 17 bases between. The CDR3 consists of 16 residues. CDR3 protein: CASSPRPGSSTDTQYF. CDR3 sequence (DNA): TGTGCCAGCAGCCCTCGGCCGGGCTCATCCACAGATACGCAGTATTTT.

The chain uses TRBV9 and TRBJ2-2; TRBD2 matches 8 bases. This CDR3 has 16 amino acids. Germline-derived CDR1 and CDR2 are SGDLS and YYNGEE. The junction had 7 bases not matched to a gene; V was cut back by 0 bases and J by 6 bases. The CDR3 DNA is TGTGCCAGCAGCGTAGTAGCGGGGCTAGTATCCGGGGAGCTGTTTTTT. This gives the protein CASSVVAGLVSGELFF.

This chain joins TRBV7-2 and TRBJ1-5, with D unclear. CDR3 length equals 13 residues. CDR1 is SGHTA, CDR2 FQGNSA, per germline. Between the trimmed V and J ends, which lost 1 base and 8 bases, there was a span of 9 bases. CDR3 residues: CASSLEVSEPQHF. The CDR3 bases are TGTGCCAGCAGCTTAGAAGTCTCCGAGCCCCAGCATTTT.

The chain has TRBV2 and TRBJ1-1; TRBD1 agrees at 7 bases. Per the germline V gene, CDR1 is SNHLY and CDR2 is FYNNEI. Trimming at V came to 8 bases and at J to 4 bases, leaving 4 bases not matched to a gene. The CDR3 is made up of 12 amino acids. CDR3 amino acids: CASPKGATEAFF. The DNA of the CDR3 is TGTGCCAGCCCGAAGGGGGCCACTGAAGCTTTCTTT.

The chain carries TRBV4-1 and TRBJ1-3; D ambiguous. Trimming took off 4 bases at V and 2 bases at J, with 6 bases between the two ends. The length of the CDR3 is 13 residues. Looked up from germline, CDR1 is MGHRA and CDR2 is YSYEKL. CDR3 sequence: CASSRETGNTIYF. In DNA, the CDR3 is TGCGCCAGCAGCCGGGAAACTGGAAACACCATATATTTT.

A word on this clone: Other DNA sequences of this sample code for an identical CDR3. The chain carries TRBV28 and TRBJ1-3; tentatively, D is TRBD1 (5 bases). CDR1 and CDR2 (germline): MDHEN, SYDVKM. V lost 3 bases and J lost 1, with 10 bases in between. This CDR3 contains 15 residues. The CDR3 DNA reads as TGTGCCAGCAGTTTTTCGGGGGGTTCTGGAAACACCATATATTTT. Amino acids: CASSFSGGSGNTIYF.

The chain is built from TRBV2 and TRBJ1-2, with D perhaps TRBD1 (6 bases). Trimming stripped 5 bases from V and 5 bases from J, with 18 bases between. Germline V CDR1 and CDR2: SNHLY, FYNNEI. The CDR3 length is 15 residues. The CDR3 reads CASSSEGGAGYGYTF. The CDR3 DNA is TGTGCCAGCAGTTCCGAGGGGGGTGCAGGGTATGGCTACACCTTC.

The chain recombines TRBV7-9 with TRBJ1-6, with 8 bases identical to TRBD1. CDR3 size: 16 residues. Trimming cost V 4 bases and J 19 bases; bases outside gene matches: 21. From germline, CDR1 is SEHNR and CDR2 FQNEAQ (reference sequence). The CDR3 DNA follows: TGTGCCAGCAGCTCTGGACAGGGCCCAGGGTTAGGTCCACCGCACTTT. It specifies CASSSGQGPGLGPPHF.

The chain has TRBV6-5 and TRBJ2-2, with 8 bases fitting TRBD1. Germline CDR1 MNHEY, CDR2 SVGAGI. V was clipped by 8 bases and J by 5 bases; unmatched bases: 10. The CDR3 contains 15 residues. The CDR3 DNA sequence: TGTGCCAGCCTACCAGGGGGCGCTTATACCGGGGAGCTGTTTTTT. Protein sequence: CASLPGGAYTGELFF.

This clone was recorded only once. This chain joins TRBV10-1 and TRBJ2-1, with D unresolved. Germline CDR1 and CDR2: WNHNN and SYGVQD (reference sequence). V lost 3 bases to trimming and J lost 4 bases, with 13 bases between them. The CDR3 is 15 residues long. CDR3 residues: CASSDSRKLYNEQFF. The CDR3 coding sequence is TGCGCCAGCAGTGACTCACGGAAACTGTACAATGAGCAGTTCTTC.

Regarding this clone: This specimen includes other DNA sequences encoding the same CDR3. This CDR3 reads CASSLVAGDTDTQYF. The CDR3 DNA follows: TGTGCCAGCAGCTTAGTAGCGGGGGACACAGATACGCAGTATTTT. This chain joins TRBV7-2 and TRBJ2-3, with 9 bases aligning to TRBD2. The CDR3 has 15 residues. V lost 1 base and J lost 2; bases outside the gene matches: 1. The V gene's germline CDR1 is SGHTA and CDR2 FQGNSA.

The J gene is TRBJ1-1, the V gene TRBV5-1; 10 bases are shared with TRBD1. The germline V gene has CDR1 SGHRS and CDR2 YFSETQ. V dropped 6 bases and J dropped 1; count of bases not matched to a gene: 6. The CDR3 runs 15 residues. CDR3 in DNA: TGCGCCAGCACCCGGGACAGGGGAGGGAACACTGAAGCTTTCTTT. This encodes CASTRDRGGNTEAFF.

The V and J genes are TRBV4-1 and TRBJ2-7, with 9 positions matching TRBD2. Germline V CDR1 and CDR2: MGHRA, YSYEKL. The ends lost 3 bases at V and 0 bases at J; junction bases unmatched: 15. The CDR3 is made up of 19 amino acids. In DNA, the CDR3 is TGCGCCAGCAGCCAGGTCACGGGACTAGCCAAAATCTTCTCCTACGAGCAGTACTTC. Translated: CASSQVTGLAKIFSYEQYF.

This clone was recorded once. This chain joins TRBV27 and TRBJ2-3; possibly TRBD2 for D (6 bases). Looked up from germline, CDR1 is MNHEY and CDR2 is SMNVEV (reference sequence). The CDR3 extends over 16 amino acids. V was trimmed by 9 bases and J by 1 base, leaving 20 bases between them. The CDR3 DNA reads TGTGCCAGAACCCCCCGATTAGGAGGGCGCACAGATACGCAGTATTTT. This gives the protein CARTPRLGGRTDTQYF.

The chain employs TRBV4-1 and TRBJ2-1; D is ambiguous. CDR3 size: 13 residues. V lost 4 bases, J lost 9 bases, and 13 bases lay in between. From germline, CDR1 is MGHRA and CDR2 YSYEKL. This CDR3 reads CASSLAGVVEQFF. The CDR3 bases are TGCGCCAGCAGCCTTGCTGGTGTGGTTGAGCAGTTCTTC.

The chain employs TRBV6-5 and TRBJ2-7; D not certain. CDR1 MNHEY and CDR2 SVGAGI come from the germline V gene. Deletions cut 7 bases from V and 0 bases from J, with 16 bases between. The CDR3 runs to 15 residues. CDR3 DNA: TGTGCCAGCACCCCCGGCAGCCCCCGCTCCTACGAGCAGTACTTC. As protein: CASTPGSPRSYEQYF.

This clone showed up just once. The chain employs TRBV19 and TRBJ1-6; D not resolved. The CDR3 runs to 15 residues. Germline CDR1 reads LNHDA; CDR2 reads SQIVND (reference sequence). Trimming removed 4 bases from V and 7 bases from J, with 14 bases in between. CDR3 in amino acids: CASSSRRTGNSPLHF. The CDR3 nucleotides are TGTGCCAGTAGTAGCAGAAGAACGGGCAATTCACCCCTCCACTTT.

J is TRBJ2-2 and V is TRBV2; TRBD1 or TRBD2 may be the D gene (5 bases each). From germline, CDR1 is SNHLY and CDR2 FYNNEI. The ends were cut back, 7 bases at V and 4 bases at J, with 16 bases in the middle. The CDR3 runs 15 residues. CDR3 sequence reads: CASTSWGYGTGELFF. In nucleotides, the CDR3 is TGTGCCAGCACCAGCTGGGGGTACGGCACCGGGGAGCTGTTTTTT.